This T cell receptor (beta chain) was captured in a study of radiotherapy plus CTLA-4 blockade in lung cancer. Turning to the study itself: The study recorded objective responses in 15% to 20% of patients and disease control in 31%.

Per the germline V gene, CDR1 is MNHEY and CDR2 is SVGAGI. The CDR3 is made up of 15 amino acids. Trimming stripped 2 bases from V and 4 bases from J, with 14 bases between. A remark on this clone: Its specificity is unknown.

Focal radiation was given together with CTLA-4 blockade (ipilimumab) to patients with chemo-refractory metastatic non-small-cell lung cancer. Method: immunoSEQ multiplex PCR; TCRdb's copy keeps in-frame clones and lacks some. The table has tens of thousands of clones, around 74% seen once; the top ten hold about 8%. Study-wide findings and caveats: Response, reportedly, was best predicted by interferon-beta along with early blood T cell clone dynamics. The study found tumor-derived TCR clones expanded in blood after radiotherapy plus ipilimumab.

Sample: peripheral blood, taken from a patient treated with radiotherapy plus ipilimumab. The chain recombines TRBV6-5 with TRBJ1-1; weak D call: TRBD1 (5 bases). This receptor was taken from a human donor with non-small cell lung cancer whose response to radiotherapy plus ipilimumab could not be evaluated. The CDR3 DNA follows: TGTGCCAGCAGTTACAGGGCACCTAGGGGCACTGAAGCTTTCTTT. Amino acids: CASSYRAPRGTEAFF.